These T cell receptor beta chains were read from a single sample in a study of T cell responses to AZD1222 COVID-19 vaccine. Sequencing was performed with immunoSEQ multiplex PCR; in TCRdb, only in-frame clones are kept and a portion is missing. The sample holds 80,000 to 95,000 clones, over 80% seen once. Sequencing was performed on peripheral blood, taken on day 0 of AZD1222 vaccination. The receptors shown here come from an adult in good health. Both conserved end residues are part of each CDR3. The D gene is left open where the match is weak. The size of a clone is reported for some rows only, either as once, few or many, or as a class for expanded clones.

d_call: .
clone_size: .
v_call: TRBV30
j_call: TRBJ1-1
cdr3_nt: TGTGCCTGGAGTGTAAGTCTTAACACTGAAGCTTTCTTT
cdr3_aa: CAWSVSLNTEAFF

d_call: .
clone_size: .
v_call: TRBV4-1
j_call: TRBJ1-5
cdr3_nt: TGCGCCAGCAGCCAAGGATGGGGTGCGAGCAATCAGCCCCAGCATTTT
cdr3_aa: CASSQGWGASNQPQHF

d_call: TRBD2
clone_size: .
v_call: TRBV11-3
j_call: TRBJ2-1
cdr3_nt: TGTGCCAGCAGCTTAGAAGGACTAGCGGGGGACGAGCAGTTCTTC
cdr3_aa: CASSLEGLAGDEQFF

d_call: .
clone_size: .
v_call: TRBV6-1
j_call: TRBJ1-3
cdr3_nt: TGTGCCAGCAGTCAAGCAGCTGGAAACACCATATATTTT
cdr3_aa: CASSQAAGNTIYF

d_call: TRBD1
clone_size: .
v_call: TRBV13
j_call: TRBJ2-7
cdr3_nt: TGTGCCAGCAGTCGGACAGGGCTCTACGAGCAGTACTTC
cdr3_aa: CASSRTGLYEQYF

d_call: TRBD1
clone_size: .
v_call: TRBV5-5
j_call: TRBJ1-4
cdr3_nt: TGTGCCAGCAGCTTGCACGGGACAGGGGATGAAAAACTGTTTTTT
cdr3_aa: CASSLHGTGDEKLFF

d_call: TRBD2
clone_size: .
v_call: TRBV5-4
j_call: TRBJ2-3
cdr3_nt: TGTGCCAGCAGCGTTGGACTAGCGGGGGGGCCGGATACGCAGTATTTT
cdr3_aa: CASSVGLAGGPDTQYF

d_call: .
clone_size: .
v_call: TRBV7-8
j_call: TRBJ1-1
cdr3_nt: TGTGCCAGCAGCTTAGCAGGAGGAGGGACTGAAGCTTTCTTT
cdr3_aa: CASSLAGGGTEAFF

d_call: .
clone_size: .
v_call: TRBV18
j_call: TRBJ2-2
cdr3_nt: TGTGCCAGCTCACCTGACTCGGCGGGGCCTAACACCGGGGAGCTGTTTTTT
cdr3_aa: CASSPDSAGPNTGELFF

d_call: TRBD1
clone_size: .
v_call: TRBV5-1
j_call: TRBJ2-3
cdr3_nt: TGCGCCAGCAGCTTGGCTGACAGGGGGCTGGTAAGCACAGATACGCAGTATTTT
cdr3_aa: CASSLADRGLVSTDTQYF

d_call: .
clone_size: .
v_call: TRBV12-3/TRBV12-4
j_call: TRBJ1-2
cdr3_nt: TGTGCCAGCAGGGCGACAGGCGCCTATGGCTACACCTTC
cdr3_aa: CASRATGAYGYTF

d_call: TRBD2
clone_size: .
v_call: TRBV3-1/TRBV3-2
j_call: TRBJ2-3
cdr3_nt: TGTGCCAGCAGCCAAAGGTTGGGGGGGAGCACAGATACGCAGTATTTT
cdr3_aa: CASSQRLGGSTDTQYF

d_call: .
clone_size: .
v_call: TRBV27
j_call: TRBJ1-5
cdr3_nt: TGTGCCAGCAGTCCGACAGAGAATCAGCCCCAGCATTTT
cdr3_aa: CASSPTENQPQHF

d_call: .
clone_size: .
v_call: TRBV6-5
j_call: TRBJ1-3
cdr3_nt: TGTGCCAGCCGCGGGGTGGGGTCTGGAAACACCATATATTTT
cdr3_aa: CASRGVGSGNTIYF

d_call: .
clone_size: .
v_call: TRBV18
j_call: TRBJ2-2
cdr3_nt: TGTGCCAGCTCACCATCCCCAATTCCGAACACCGGGGAGCTGTTTTTT
cdr3_aa: CASSPSPIPNTGELFF

d_call: TRBD2
clone_size: .
v_call: TRBV6-6
j_call: TRBJ2-1
cdr3_nt: TGTGCCAGCAGTTACATTCCAGCGGGGTACTACAATGAGCAGTTCTTC
cdr3_aa: CASSYIPAGYYNEQFF

d_call: .
clone_size: .
v_call: TRBV29-1
j_call: TRBJ1-2
cdr3_nt: TGCAGCGTTGAATTGGGGGCGCTTGGGATTACTAACTATGGCTACACCTTC
cdr3_aa: CSVELGALGITNYGYTF

d_call: .
clone_size: .
v_call: TRBV10-3
j_call: TRBJ1-5
cdr3_nt: TGTGCCATCAAATCGGGAGTTCGGGATCAGCCCCAGCATTTT
cdr3_aa: CAIKSGVRDQPQHF

d_call: .
clone_size: few
v_call: TRBV27
j_call: TRBJ1-1
cdr3_nt: TGTGCCAGCAGTTTAAAAGGAGTCCCTGAAGCTTTCTTT
cdr3_aa: CASSLKGVPEAFF

d_call: .
clone_size: .
v_call: TRBV7-6
j_call: TRBJ2-6
cdr3_nt: TGTGCCAGCAGCTTAGTAGGTCTACAAACTGGGGCCAACGTCCTGACTTTC
cdr3_aa: CASSLVGLQTGANVLTF

d_call: TRBD1
clone_size: .
v_call: TRBV9
j_call: TRBJ1-1
cdr3_nt: TGTGCCAGCAGCACCCGACAGGGGGCTATCACTGAAGCTTTCTTT
cdr3_aa: CASSTRQGAITEAFF

d_call: .
clone_size: .
v_call: TRBV12-3/TRBV12-4
j_call: TRBJ2-7
cdr3_nt: TGTGCCAGCAGTTTAGACAGGTGGGAGCAGTACTTC
cdr3_aa: CASSLDRWEQYF

d_call: .
clone_size: few
v_call: TRBV5-1
j_call: TRBJ1-1
cdr3_nt: TGCGCCACCCGGACGAACAGGGACACTGAAGCTTTCTTT
cdr3_aa: CATRTNRDTEAFF

d_call: TRBD2
clone_size: .
v_call: TRBV6-4
j_call: TRBJ2-1
cdr3_nt: TGTGCCAGCAGATCCGGGACTAGCGGGGGGTTAGAGCAGTTCTTC
cdr3_aa: CASRSGTSGGLEQFF

d_call: .
clone_size: once
v_call: TRBV30
j_call: TRBJ2-2
cdr3_nt: TGTGCCTGGAGTGTACCCCCAGGGATTACCGGGGAGCTGTTTTTT
cdr3_aa: CAWSVPPGITGELFF

d_call: .
clone_size: .
v_call: TRBV12-3/TRBV12-4
j_call: TRBJ1-1
cdr3_nt: TGTGCCAGCAGTGCGGGACTCACTGAAGCTTTCTTT
cdr3_aa: CASSAGLTEAFF

d_call: .
clone_size: .
v_call: TRBV7-3
j_call: TRBJ2-2
cdr3_nt: TGTGCCAGCAGCCTTGGTATCGGGGAGCTGTTTTTT
cdr3_aa: CASSLGIGELFF

d_call: .
clone_size: .
v_call: TRBV5-1
j_call: TRBJ1-2
cdr3_nt: TGCGCCAGCAGCTTGGGACTCACGTCTGGGGCTGGCTACACCTTC
cdr3_aa: CASSLGLTSGAGYTF

d_call: .
clone_size: .
v_call: TRBV24-1
j_call: TRBJ1-5
cdr3_nt: TGTGCCACCAGTGATTTGCAGCCAGATAGCAATCAGCCCCAGCATTTT
cdr3_aa: CATSDLQPDSNQPQHF

d_call: .
clone_size: few
v_call: TRBV30
j_call: TRBJ1-5
cdr3_nt: TGTGCCTGGGAACAGGGTGCGGGTCAGCCCCAGCATTTT
cdr3_aa: CAWEQGAGQPQHF

d_call: .
clone_size: once
v_call: TRBV19
j_call: TRBJ1-5
cdr3_nt: TGTGCCAGTAGTATGCCGACAGCCTATCAGCCCCAGCATTTT
cdr3_aa: CASSMPTAYQPQHF

d_call: .
clone_size: .
v_call: TRBV19
j_call: TRBJ1-5
cdr3_nt: TGTGCCAGTAGAGAGTCTGGGGCGGAGCAGCCCCAGCATTTT
cdr3_aa: CASRESGAEQPQHF

d_call: TRBD1
clone_size: .
v_call: TRBV10-1
j_call: TRBJ2-2
cdr3_nt: TGCGCCAGCAGTGGGGGACAGGGGGCCCCAAATACCGGGGAGCTGTTTTTT
cdr3_aa: CASSGGQGAPNTGELFF

d_call: .
clone_size: .
v_call: TRBV2
j_call: TRBJ1-5
cdr3_nt: TGTGCCAGCAGTACCCGGAGGGGGGGAAGCAATCAGCCCCAGCATTTT
cdr3_aa: CASSTRRGGSNQPQHF

d_call: TRBD2
clone_size: .
v_call: TRBV4-1
j_call: TRBJ2-2
cdr3_nt: TGCGCCAGCAGCCAAGACAGCGGGGGGGCCTTTGGGGAGCTGTTTTTT
cdr3_aa: CASSQDSGGAFGELFF

d_call: TRBD1
clone_size: once
v_call: TRBV27
j_call: TRBJ1-5
cdr3_nt: TGTGCCAGCAGTTCGCGACAGGGGAGGTATAGCAATCAGCCCCAGCATTTT
cdr3_aa: CASSSRQGRYSNQPQHF

d_call: .
clone_size: .
v_call: TRBV7-9
j_call: TRBJ1-1
cdr3_nt: TGTGCCAGCAGCTTAGCCCGGGGGCTAAACACTGAAGCTTTCTTT
cdr3_aa: CASSLARGLNTEAFF

d_call: .
clone_size: .
v_call: TRBV18
j_call: TRBJ1-1
cdr3_nt: TGTGCCAGCTCACCGGGTACAGGGAGCACTGAAGCTTTCTTT
cdr3_aa: CASSPGTGSTEAFF

d_call: .
clone_size: .
v_call: TRBV20-1
j_call: TRBJ2-5
cdr3_nt: TGCAGTGCTAGTTTAGGGGGGCGAGGGCCCAGGGAGACCCAGTACTTC
cdr3_aa: CSASLGGRGPRETQYF

d_call: TRBD2
clone_size: .
v_call: TRBV28
j_call: TRBJ2-3
cdr3_nt: TGTGCCAGCAGGCCTCAACCCGGGGGGAAGGCAGATACGCAGTATTTT
cdr3_aa: CASRPQPGGKADTQYF

d_call: TRBD2
clone_size: .
v_call: TRBV28
j_call: TRBJ2-1
cdr3_nt: TGTGCCAGCAGTTTATCCATAGCGGGGAGCTCCTACAATGAGCAGTTCTTC
cdr3_aa: CASSLSIAGSSYNEQFF

d_call: TRBD1
clone_size: .
v_call: TRBV3-1/TRBV3-2
j_call: TRBJ1-4
cdr3_nt: TGTGCCAGCAGCCAGGCAGGGGGGGCAAGGGAAACTAATGAAAAACTGTTTTTT
cdr3_aa: CASSQAGGARETNEKLFF